These T cell receptor beta chains were read from a single sample in a study of blood T cell repertoires in COVID-19. TCRdb's table, derived via immunoSEQ multiplex PCR, lists solely in-frame clones and lacks some. The repertoire consists of approximately 220,000 clones, with nearly 90% occurring once and the leading ten covering about 16%. The material sequenced was PBMCs or T cells enriched from blood (not recorded which). Receptors were obtained from a man aged 25-45 years who had been exposed to COVID-19. Both conserved end residues are part of each CDR3. Fields, in order: clone size, V gene, J gene, D gene, CDR3 protein, CDR3 DNA. D genes are given only for firm matches. Expanded clones get a size class; other rows say once, few or many, or leave the size out.

once	TRBV11-2	TRBJ1-4	TRBD1	CASRTGQETTNEKLFF	TGTGCCAGCAGAACGGGACAGGAAACAACTAATGAAAAACTGTTTTTT
.	TRBV11-2	TRBJ2-3	TRBD2	CASSPLERGPLDTQYF	TGTGCCAGCAGCCCCCTCGAGCGGGGGCCCCTAGATACGCAGTATTTT
.	TRBV11-2	TRBJ2-3	TRBD1	CASRRFGAGGTTDTQYF	TGTGCCAGCAGGCGCTTTGGTGCAGGGGGAACCACAGATACGCAGTATTTT
.	TRBV29-1	TRBJ2-5	.	CSVGVVVGETQYF	TGCAGCGTCGGGGTTGTCGTAGGAGAGACCCAGTACTTC
.	TRBV4-1	TRBJ2-7	TRBD1	CASSQRVLTGDLYEQYF	TGCGCCAGCAGCCAACGTGTACTGACAGGGGATCTCTACGAGCAGTACTTC
.	TRBV9	TRBJ2-1	TRBD1	CASSKTGNYNEQFF	TGTGCCAGCAGCAAGACAGGGAACTACAATGAGCAGTTCTTC
.	TRBV6-5	TRBJ2-2	TRBD1	CASSTQGVHTGELFF	TGTGCCAGCAGTACGCAGGGGGTGCACACCGGGGAGCTGTTTTTT
.	TRBV7-7	TRBJ1-3	TRBD1	CASSQGTGVSNTIYF	TGTGCCAGCAGCCAAGGGACAGGGGTTTCTAACACCATATATTTT
.	TRBV7-7	TRBJ2-5	TRBD2	CASSPSVSGSGRETQYF	TGTGCCAGCAGCCCCTCAGTCAGTGGTAGCGGGCGGGAGACCCAGTACTTC
.	TRBV4-1	TRBJ2-6	TRBD2	CASSQLREASGANVLTF	TGCGCCAGCAGCCAATTACGGGAGGCCTCTGGGGCCAACGTCCTGACTTTC
.	TRBV6-1	TRBJ2-1	TRBD2	CASSERGGTLSYNEQFF	TGTGCCAGCAGTGAACGCGGGGGGACCTTATCCTACAATGAGCAGTTCTTC
.	TRBV11-2	TRBJ2-3	.	CASSLDGGLTDTQYF	TGTGCCAGCAGCTTAGACGGGGGTTTAACAGATACGCAGTATTTT
.	TRBV5-1	TRBJ1-6	TRBD1	CASSPGQAGSPLHF	TGCGCCAGCAGCCCGGGACAGGCGGGGTCACCCCTCCACTTT
.	TRBV27	TRBJ1-2	TRBD1	CASSLQGRGYGYTF	TGTGCCAGCAGTCTACAGGGGCGAGGGTATGGCTACACCTTC
.	TRBV10-3	TRBJ2-5	TRBD1	CAISYGTGAEETQYF	TGTGCCATCAGCTATGGGACAGGGGCAGAAGAGACCCAGTACTTC
.	TRBV23-1	TRBJ1-6	.	CASSQSVRRGNSPLHF	TGCGCCAGCAGTCAATCCGTAAGACGCGGTAATTCACCCCTCCACTTT
once	TRBV6-7	TRBJ1-4	.	CASSLRQATNEKLFF	TGTGCCAGCAGTCTCCGACAAGCAACTAATGAAAAACTGTTTTTT
.	TRBV15	TRBJ2-3	.	CATSRGGAGDTQYF	TGTGCCACCAGCAGAGGTGGGGCAGGAGATACGCAGTATTTT
.	TRBV9	TRBJ2-1	.	CASSASNRGEQFF	TGTGCCAGCAGCGCCTCCAATAGGGGAGAGCAGTTCTTC
.	TRBV4-1	TRBJ1-5	TRBD1	CASSQVGTGVQPQHF	TGCGCCAGCAGCCAAGTAGGGACAGGGGTTCAGCCCCAGCATTTT
.	TRBV3-1/TRBV3-2	TRBJ2-2	TRBD1	CASSQGDSTGELFF	TGTGCCAGCAGCCAAGGGGACAGCACCGGGGAGCTGTTTTTT
.	TRBV25-1	TRBJ1-6	.	CASSDTGGVGSPLHF	TGTGCCAGCAGTGACACGGGGGGGGTCGGTTCACCCCTCCACTTT
.	TRBV29-1	TRBJ2-3	.	CSVEEAGGTDTQYF	TGCAGCGTTGAAGAAGCAGGGGGCACAGATACGCAGTATTTT
.	TRBV5-4	TRBJ1-6	.	CASSLVDSGSPLHF	TGTGCCAGCAGCTTGGTTGATTCAGGGTCACCCCTCCACTTT
once	TRBV5-1	TRBJ1-6	TRBD1	CASSAGQANSPLHF	TGCGCCAGCAGCGCGGGACAGGCTAATTCACCCCTCCACTTT
.	TRBV10-3	TRBJ1-5	.	CAISESTLLFQPQHF	TGTGCCATCAGTGAGTCGACTCTTTTATTTCAGCCCCAGCATTTT
.	TRBV5-1	TRBJ2-4	.	CASSLGQKNIQYF	TGCGCCAGCAGCTTGGGACAGAAAAACATTCAGTACTTC
.	TRBV6-5	TRBJ2-3	TRBD2	CASSNPGLAADTQYF	TGTGCCAGCAGCAATCCGGGACTAGCAGCAGATACGCAGTATTTT
.	TRBV7-9	TRBJ1-1	.	CASSPARGTEAFF	TGTGCCAGCAGCCCAGCCCGGGGAACTGAAGCTTTCTTT
.	TRBV24-1	TRBJ2-3	TRBD2	CATSVGLAGGQDTQYF	TGTGCCACCAGTGTCGGACTAGCGGGGGGGCAAGATACGCAGTATTTT
.	TRBV19	TRBJ1-1	.	CASSSRDIEAFF	TGTGCCAGTAGTAGCCGGGACATCGAAGCTTTCTTT
.	TRBV2	TRBJ2-3	.	CASSVAEDISTDTQYF	TGTGCCAGCAGTGTGGCGGAGGATATTAGCACAGATACGCAGTATTTT
.	TRBV27	TRBJ1-1	.	CASSFQGEAFF	TGTGCCAGCAGTTTTCAGGGTGAAGCTTTCTTT
.	TRBV15	TRBJ1-6	.	CATSRDRGVPPLHF	TGTGCCACCAGCAGAGATCGGGGGGTTCCTCCCCTCCACTTT
.	TRBV30	TRBJ2-2	.	CAWDLGDTGELFF	TGTGCCTGGGATTTGGGCGACACCGGGGAGCTGTTTTTT
.	TRBV27	TRBJ1-5	.	CASSSIGVDQPQHF	TGTGCCAGCAGTTCGATAGGGGTCGATCAGCCCCAGCATTTT
.	TRBV14	TRBJ1-2	.	CASSHGLSGLTF	TGTGCCAGCAGCCATGGGCTGTCAGGCCTCACCTTC
.	TRBV5-5	TRBJ2-3	.	CASSPLIDTQYF	TGTGCCAGCAGCCCTCTTATTGATACGCAGTATTTT
.	TRBV18	TRBJ2-2	.	CASSPPEYTGELFF	TGTGCCAGCTCACCACCTGAGTACACCGGGGAGCTGTTTTTT
.	TRBV9	TRBJ2-1	.	CASSLTSRAYNEQFF	TGTGCCAGCAGCTTAACTTCTAGAGCCTACAATGAGCAGTTCTTC
.	TRBV5-1	TRBJ2-3	.	CASSWQGLSTDTQYF	TGCGCCAGCAGCTGGCAGGGTCTTAGCACAGATACGCAGTATTTT